Reported below is one T cell receptor (beta chain). The V and J ends lost 3 bases and 9 bases respectively, with 7 bases between them. CDR1 and CDR2 (germline): SGDLS, YYNGEE. The CDR3 spans 11 residues. This sample is drawn from a study of control samples from healthy donors and cancer patients. Libraries were prepared by immunoSEQ multiplex PCR; TCRdb keeps only in-frame clonotypes and omits some of them. The sample yields some 140,000 clones, approximately 94% seen once. The rearrangement uses TRBV9 and TRBJ1-3, with D hard to call. The origin of this receptor is a man aged 40-49 years in good health. The sequencing sample was made of blood. In nucleotides, the CDR3 is TGTGCCAGCAGCGACGGCGGCACCATATATTTT. Its translation is CASSDGGTIYF.